These 13 T cell receptor beta chains share one sample of origin, sequenced in a study of cytomegalovirus exposure and HLA in healthy donors. The study ran its PCR with 60 Vbeta and 13 Jbeta primers. TCRdb keeps only in-frame clones here, not all; method: immunoSEQ multiplex PCR. The sample holds about 90,000 clones; nearly 80% are singletons and the top ten take around 4.3%. Sequencing was carried out using PBMCs. These TCRs come from a woman in her forties in good health and CMV-seropositive.

The chain carries TRBV7-9 and TRBJ2-1, with 9 bases identical to TRBD1. This CDR3 contains 13 residues. V lost 6 bases to trimming and J lost 10 bases; unmatched junction nucleotides: 7. Germline CDR1 SEHNR, CDR2 FQNEAQ (reference sequence). In nucleotides, the CDR3 is TGTGCCAGCAGACGGCGGGACAGGGAAGAGCAGTTCTTC. Protein sequence: CASRRRDREEQFF.

This clone was seen only once. The chain employs TRBV21-1 and TRBJ2-1; the table's D call, TRBD1, has no DNA check behind it. TRBV21-1 is a pseudogene locus. There are 15 residues in the CDR3. The CDR3: CASSAGTGEWNEQFF. The CDR3, as DNA: TGTGCCAGCAGCGCCGGGACAGGGGAATGGAATGAGCAGTTCTTC.

The chain couples TRBV7-2 to TRBJ2-7, with TRBD2 matching over 10 bases. The germline gives CDR1 SGHTA, CDR2 FQGNSA. V shed 2 bases, J shed 6 bases, and the junction held 7 bases outside the gene matches. The length of the CDR3 is 15 residues. In DNA, the CDR3 is TGTGCCAGCAGCTTACCACTAGCGGGGTTAAGCGAGCAGTACTTC. Translating gives CASSLPLAGLSEQYF.

The chain links TRBV9 to TRBJ2-5, with 7 bases identical to TRBD1. Germline V gives CDR1 SGDLS, CDR2 YYNGEE. With 4 bases clipped from V and 7 bases from J, the junction kept 10 bases outside the gene matches. The CDR3 runs 14 residues. DNA for the CDR3: TGTGCCAGCAGCCCCGGGGACAGTATAAGGACCCAGTACTTC. Translating gives CASSPGDSIRTQYF.

This clone has a handful of counts. The chain is built from TRBV4-2 and TRBJ2-3, with TRBD2 matching 16 bases. The CDR3 sequence is 16 residues long. Germline CDR1 reads LGHNA; CDR2 reads YNFKEQ. V shed 5 bases, J shed 4 bases, and the junction held 3 bases outside the gene matches. The CDR3 loop reads CASSTGLAGGPDTQYF. The CDR3 DNA follows: TGTGCCAGCAGCACGGGACTAGCGGGAGGGCCAGATACGCAGTATTTT.

This clone was counted once. This chain joins TRBV30 and TRBJ2-4; perhaps TRBD2 as D (6 bases). Per germline, CDR1 GTSNPN and CDR2 SVGIG (reference sequence). CDR3 size: 13 residues. Trimming took 0 bases from V and 6 from J, leaving 9 bases between them. For the CDR3, the DNA is TGTGCCTGGAGTGTGGGAGGACCAAACATTCAGTACTTC. Translation: CAWSVGGPNIQYF.

V usage is TRBV7-2 and J usage is TRBJ2-7; D gene ambiguous. CDR1 SGHTA and CDR2 FQGNSA come from the germline V gene. Trimming left V 4 bases short and J 7 bases short, with 14 bases between. The CDR3 spans 13 residues. The CDR3 DNA sequence: TGTGCCAGCAGCTCCAGCCCGTTCGGGGAGCAGTACTTC. This codes for CASSSSPFGEQYF.

This rearrangement joins TRBV15 to TRBJ2-5; D is perhaps TRBD2 (6 bases). Germline V gene lookup returns CDR1 LNHNV and CDR2 YYDKDF (reference sequence). This CDR3 contains 15 residues. V lost 2 bases to trimming and J lost 3 bases, with 13 bases between them. CDR3 in amino acids: CATSRKGTGEETQYF. CDR3 bases: TGTGCCACCAGCAGAAAGGGGACTGGGGAAGAGACCCAGTACTTC.

The J gene is TRBJ1-2, the V gene TRBV11-2, with no clear D. Trimming left V 5 bases short and J 0 bases short, with 7 bases between. The CDR3 runs to 13 residues. The germline V gene has CDR1 SGHAT and CDR2 FQNNGV. The CDR3 spells CASSQTSNYGYTF. The CDR3 region has the DNA TGTGCCAGCAGCCAAACATCTAACTATGGCTACACCTTC.

This clone was picked up a small number of times. The V and J genes are TRBV19 and TRBJ1-5; 7 nucleotides match TRBD1. The germline CDR1 and CDR2 sequences are LNHDA and SQIVND (reference sequence). The V segment lost 5 bases and the J segment 6 bases; nucleotides outside the gene matches: 7. The CDR3 contains 14 residues. The CDR3 DNA is TGTGCCAGTAGTCCCCGGACAGGTGGTCAGCCCCAGCATTTT. This sequence encodes CASSPRTGGQPQHF.

The chain carries TRBV5-4 and TRBJ2-1; 8 bases are a match to TRBD2. The CDR3 covers 14 residues. V trimming: 4 bases; J trimming: 9 bases; junction bases outside the gene matches: 9. The V gene's germline CDR1 is SGHNT and CDR2 YYREEE (reference sequence). CDR3 amino acids: CASSSVAGLGEQFF. CDR3 sequence (DNA): TGTGCCAGCAGCAGTGTAGCGGGATTGGGTGAGCAGTTCTTC.

This chain joins TRBV7-9 and TRBJ1-1; D is undetermined. Germline CDR1 and CDR2: SEHNR and FQNEAQ (reference sequence). The CDR3 covers 15 residues. Trimming took 1 base from V and 1 from J, leaving 10 bases between them. The DNA of the CDR3 is TGTGCCAGCAGCTTAGAAACATCTAGGAACACTGAAGCTTTCTTT. This gives the protein CASSLETSRNTEAFF.

The chain uses TRBV7-8 and TRBJ2-3; 7 bases agree with TRBD1. In germline, CDR1 is SGHVS, CDR2 FQNEAQ. V dropped 7 bases and J dropped 4; count of bases not matched to a gene: 5. There are 13 residues in the CDR3. As DNA, the CDR3 is TGTGCCAGCATCCCTGGGACAGCAGATACGCAGTATTTT. This translates into CASIPGTADTQYF.